The present T cell receptor beta chain was sequenced within a study of breast tumors, draining lymph nodes, adjacent tissues. Each CDR3 protein is one row after TCRdb ran MiXCR on the multiplex PCR reads. The data hold around 70,000 distinct CDR3 sequences, with 43% observed a single time. Germline CDR1 is DFQATT and CDR2 is SNEGSKA (reference sequence). This CDR3 spans 14 amino acids. With V trimmed by 1 base and J by 7 bases, 3 bases remained unmatched. This clonotype was seen ten or more times. The specimen sequenced was breast tumor tissue. The rearrangement joins TRBV20-1 to TRBJ2-2; 10 nucleotides match TRBD2. The sequence came from a female donor with breast cancer. Some clones in this sample may be carry-over from other donors' samples. CDR3: CSARVPSGSGELFF. CDR3 coding DNA: TGCAGTGCTAGAGTGCCTAGCGGGAGCGGGGAGCTGTTTTTT.